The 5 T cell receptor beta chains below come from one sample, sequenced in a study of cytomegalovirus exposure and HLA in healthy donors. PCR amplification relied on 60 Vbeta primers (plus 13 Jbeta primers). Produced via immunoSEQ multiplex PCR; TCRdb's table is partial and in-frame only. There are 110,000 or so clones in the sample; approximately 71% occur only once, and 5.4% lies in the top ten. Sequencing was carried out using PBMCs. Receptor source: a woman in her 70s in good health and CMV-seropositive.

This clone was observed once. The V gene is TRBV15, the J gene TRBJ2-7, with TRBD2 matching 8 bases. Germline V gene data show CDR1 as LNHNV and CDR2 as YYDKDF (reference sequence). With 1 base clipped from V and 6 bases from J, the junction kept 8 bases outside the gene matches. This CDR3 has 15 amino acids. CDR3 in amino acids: CATSRGPGLGSEQYF. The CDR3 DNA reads TGTGCCACCAGCAGAGGTCCGGGACTAGGCTCCGAGCAGTACTTC.

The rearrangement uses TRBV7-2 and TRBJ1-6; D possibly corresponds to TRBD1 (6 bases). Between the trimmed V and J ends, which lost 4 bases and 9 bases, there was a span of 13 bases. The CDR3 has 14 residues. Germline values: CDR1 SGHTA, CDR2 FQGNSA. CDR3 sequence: CASSSTGSVSPLHF. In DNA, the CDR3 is TGTGCCAGCAGCTCCACAGGGTCAGTTTCACCCCTCCACTTT.

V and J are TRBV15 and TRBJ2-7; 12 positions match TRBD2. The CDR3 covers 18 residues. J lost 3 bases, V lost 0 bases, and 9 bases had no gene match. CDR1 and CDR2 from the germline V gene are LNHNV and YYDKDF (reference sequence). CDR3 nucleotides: TGTGCCACCAGCAGAGAATACGGACTAGCGGGGAACAACTACGAGCAGTACTTC. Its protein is CATSREYGLAGNNYEQYF.

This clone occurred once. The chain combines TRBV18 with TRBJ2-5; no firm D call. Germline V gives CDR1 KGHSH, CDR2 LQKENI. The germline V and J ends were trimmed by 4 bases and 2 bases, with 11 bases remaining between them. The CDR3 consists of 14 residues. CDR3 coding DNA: TGTGCCAGCTCACTGTCAGGTTCACAAGAGACCCAGTACTTC. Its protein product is CASSLSGSQETQYF.

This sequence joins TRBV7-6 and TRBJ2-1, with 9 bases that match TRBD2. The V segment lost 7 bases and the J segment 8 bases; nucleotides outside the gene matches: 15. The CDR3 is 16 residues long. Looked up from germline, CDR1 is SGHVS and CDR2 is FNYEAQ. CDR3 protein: CASTPRGGGAFDEQFF. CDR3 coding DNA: TGTGCCAGCACCCCTAGGGGCGGGGGGGCGTTCGATGAGCAGTTCTTC.